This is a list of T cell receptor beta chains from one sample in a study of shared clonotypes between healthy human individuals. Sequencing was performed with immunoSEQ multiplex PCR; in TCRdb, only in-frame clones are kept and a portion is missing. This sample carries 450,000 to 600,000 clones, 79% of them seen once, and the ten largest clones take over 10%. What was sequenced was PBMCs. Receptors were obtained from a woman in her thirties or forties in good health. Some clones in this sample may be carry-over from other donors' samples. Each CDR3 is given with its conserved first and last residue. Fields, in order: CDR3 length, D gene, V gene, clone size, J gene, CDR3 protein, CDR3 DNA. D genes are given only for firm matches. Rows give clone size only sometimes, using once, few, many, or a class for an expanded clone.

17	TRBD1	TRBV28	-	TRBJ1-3	CASSLAAGGRTGNTIYF	TGTGCCAGCAGTTTGGCAGCAGGGGGCCGGACTGGAAACACCATATATTTT
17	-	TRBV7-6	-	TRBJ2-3	CASSLGMSGLSTDTQYF	TGTGCCAGCAGCTTAGGAATGAGCGGGTTGAGCACAGATACGCAGTATTTT
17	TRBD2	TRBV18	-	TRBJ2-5	CASSPTTLAGGQETQYF	TGTGCCAGCTCACCGACCACACTAGCGGGAGGTCAAGAGACCCAGTACTTC
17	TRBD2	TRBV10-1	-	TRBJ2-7	CASRGLAGTRSSYEQYF	TGCGCCAGCCGGGGACTAGCGGGGACTAGGAGCTCCTACGAGCAGTACTTC
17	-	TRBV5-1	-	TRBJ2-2	CASSLVSVPRNTGELFF	TGCGCCAGCAGCTTGGTCTCTGTCCCTCGGAACACCGGGGAGCTGTTTTTT
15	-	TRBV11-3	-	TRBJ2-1	CASSFGGASYNEQFF	TGTGCCAGCAGCTTTGGGGGAGCCTCCTACAATGAGCAGTTCTTC
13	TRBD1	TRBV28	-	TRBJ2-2	CASDRANTGELFF	TGTGCCAGCGACAGGGCGAACACCGGGGAGCTGTTTTTT
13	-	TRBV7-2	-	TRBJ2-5	CASSPDQGETQYF	TGTGCCAGCAGCCCGGACCAGGGGGAGACCCAGTACTTC
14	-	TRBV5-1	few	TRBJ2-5	CASSLGPEVETQYF	TGCGCCAGCAGCCTGGGGCCCGAGGTAGAGACCCAGTACTTC
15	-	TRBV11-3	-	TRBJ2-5	CASSFGVGVEETQYF	TGTGCCAGCAGCTTCGGGGTGGGGGTCGAAGAGACCCAGTACTTC
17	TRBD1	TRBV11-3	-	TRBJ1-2	CASSLVLQRGQRVGYTF	TGTGCCAGCAGCTTAGTCTTACAAAGGGGGCAAAGGGTTGGCTACACCTTC
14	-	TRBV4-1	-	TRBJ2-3	CASSPQAGADTQYF	TGCGCCAGCAGCCCCCAGGCGGGCGCAGATACGCAGTATTTT
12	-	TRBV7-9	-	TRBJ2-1	CASSFGDNEQFF	TGTGCCAGCAGCTTTGGCGACAATGAGCAGTTCTTC
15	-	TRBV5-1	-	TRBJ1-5	CASSLGGDRTQPQHF	TGCGCCAGCAGCTTGGGAGGAGACAGGACTCAGCCCCAGCATTTT
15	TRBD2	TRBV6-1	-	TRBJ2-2	CAVAGGGSGRGELFF	TGTGCCGTCGCAGGTGGCGGGAGTGGACGCGGGGAGCTGTTTTTT
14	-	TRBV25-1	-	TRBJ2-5	CASRDLGKGETQYF	TGTGCCAGCAGGGACCTAGGGAAAGGAGAGACCCAGTACTTC
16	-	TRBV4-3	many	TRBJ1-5	CASSQESGRYNQPQHF	TGCGCCAGCAGCCAAGAGTCCGGGAGATACAATCAGCCCCAGCATTTT
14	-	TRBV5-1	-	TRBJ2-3	CASSWATGKDTQYF	TGCGCCAGCAGCTGGGCTACAGGGAAAGATACGCAGTATTTT
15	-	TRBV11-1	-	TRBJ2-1	CASSDRGGVQEEQFF	TGTGCCAGCAGCGACAGGGGAGGGGTTCAAGAGGAGCAGTTCTTC
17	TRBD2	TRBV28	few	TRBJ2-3	CASSPGTSGRVADTQYF	TGTGCCAGCAGTCCGGGGACTAGCGGGAGGGTGGCAGATACGCAGTATTTT
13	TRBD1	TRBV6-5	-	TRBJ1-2	CASRMGQHYGYTF	TGTGCCAGCAGAATGGGACAGCACTATGGCTACACCTTC
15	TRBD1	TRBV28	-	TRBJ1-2	CASSSSGGRDYGYTF	TGTGCCAGCAGTTCCTCAGGGGGGCGCGACTATGGCTACACCTTC
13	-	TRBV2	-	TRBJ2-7	CASSPLVDYEQYF	TGTGCCAGCAGCCCACTAGTTGACTACGAGCAGTACTTC
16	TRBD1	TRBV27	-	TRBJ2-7	CASSLLSGGATYEQYF	TGTGCCAGCAGTTTATTGTCAGGGGGCGCAACCTACGAGCAGTACTTC
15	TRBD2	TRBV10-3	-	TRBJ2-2	CAISPGLAGTGELFF	TGTGCCATCAGCCCGGGACTAGCGGGAACCGGGGAGCTGTTTTTT
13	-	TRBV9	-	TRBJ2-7	CASGGWYPYEQYF	TGTGCCAGCGGCGGCTGGTATCCCTACGAGCAGTACTTC
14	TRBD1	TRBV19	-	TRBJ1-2	CASQRTGLSYGYTF	TGTGCCAGTCAGAGGACAGGCCTAAGCTATGGCTACACCTTC